The entry below gives a single T cell receptor beta chain sequence along with its context. This clone was observed once. The specificity of this receptor is unknown. No per-base quality is available; no much larger clone lies one base away. The same CDR3 is also encoded by other DNA sequences in this sample. This sample is drawn from a study of shared clonotypes between healthy human individuals (dated by TCRdb to about 2020). With respect to the entire study: The cohort comprised two women and a few men aged 18 to 49 years. For each donor, CD4 naive and CD4 memory were each given three plates, CD8 naive was given two plates, and CD8 memory was given one plate. The study deeply sequenced blood TCR repertoires of several healthy adults to estimate repertoire size and the extent of clonotype sharing between individuals. To increase sequencing depth and limit assay-specific biases, TCR repertoire library preparation and sequencing were carried out by different laboratories using diverse techniques. Leukapheresis yielded between about 0.94 and 10 billion PBMCs per donor. What the research found in general, with its limitations: Pairwise subsampling led to the expectation that sequencing depth would affect the degree of clonotype sharing among donors. Rarefaction of sorted-subset datasets indicated incomplete sequencing despite the large sequencing depth. Larger estimated clonotype richness was generally found for naive subsets than for memory subsets. About 5% of naive CD4, 3% to 3.5% of naive CD8, about 2.1% of memory CD4, and roughly 0.4% of memory CD8 clonotypes were shared across a few donors. The genetic and exposure-history diversity represented was limited by the small number of donors. Clonotypes shared by all four sorted-subset donors showed higher generation probabilities than non-shared clonotypes. Sampling was restricted to blood, and TCR repertoires in tissues likely differ from the TCR repertoires found in blood.

Using the deep immunoSEQ assay, TCR CDR3 regions were amplified from genomic DNA by multiplex PCR. Extracted genomic DNA from each cell subset was spread evenly across all wells of several immunoSEQ 96-well plates, with each plate serving as a replicate. Each replicate PCR for sorted subsets received 200 ng genomic DNA, equal to tens of thousands of T cell genomes. The purified libraries were quantified using a Qubit 3.0 fluorometer, sized with a Bioanalyzer 2100, and then quantified again using the KAPA Library Quantification kit. Each immunoSEQ 96-well plate was sequenced on its own single-read 150-cycle Illumina NextSeq 550 flow cell. The original pipeline was this. The immunoSEQ output contained only junctional sequences without quality scores, so filtering could not match that applied to full-length reads. Sequences were annotated with PyIR, a Python wrapper for IgBLAST v1.9, using IMGT germline references to assign V/J genes and CDR3. Reads were filtered out if the reads had weak V/J assignments (E-value above 1e-6), no CDR3, stop codons, out-of-frame junctions, or ambiguous translated residues. V3J clonotypes were defined by identical inferred V gene, J gene, and CDR3 amino acid sequence. Percentage overlap between repertoires was calculated by dividing the number of shared unique clonotypes by the size of the smaller repertoire. Richness of each repertoire was evaluated using RTK rarefaction, the Chao1 estimator, and Recon v2.1 estimates of unobserved clonotypes. OLGA was used to compute generation probabilities for all TCRbeta clonotypes that the gDNA method yielded from a handful of donors. What TCRdb holds here is the immuneACCESS table cut down to in-frame rearrangements. Part of the clones is not present; checked against another copy, under half of the missing clones reflect an unresolved V gene, and the others are unexplained. Clone size and V and J calls were adopted from that table, with D and trimming inferred from the DNA. Present in this sample are around 1.6 million clones, approximately 98% of which were seen just once. The top ten clones comprise 0.45% of the sample.

The donors were healthy, HIV-negative adults who had no recently reported acute infections or vaccinations. Every donor was a Caucasian adult residing in Nashville, Tennessee, USA. CD4+ T cells were enriched by magnetic negative selection; naive cells were then positively selected on CD45RA, and the negative fraction formed the memory subset. Blood was obtained by leukapheresis, after which PBMCs were separated by Ficoll-Histopaque density gradient centrifugation and cryopreserved in liquid nitrogen vapor phase. Analytical flow cytometry was used to check the purity and quantity of every magnetically sorted T cell population. Genomic DNA was isolated from every sorted fraction and measured by UV absorbance on a Nanodrop 2000c. There are 12 amino acids in the CDR3, from cysteine to phenylalanine inclusive. Only the CDR3 region is kept as DNA, spanning 36 bases read in frame from base 1. V and J are truncated by 0 bases and 6 bases respectively, leaving an intervening sequence of 7 bases. Reading the germline V gene gives CDR1 SGDLS and CDR2 YYNGEE.

The sample consisted of naive CD4+ T cells sorted from blood. The cell subset or site label, read with the paper, signifies: CD45RA+ positively selected. The sequence came from a man between 25 and 39 years old in good health. The chain is encoded by TRBV9 joined to TRBJ2-7, with the D call perhaps TRBD1 or TRBD2, as 5 bases match in each case. The nucleotide sequence reads as follows: TGTGCCAGCAGCGTAGTTGGGGGCGAGCAGTACTTC. This codes for CASSVVGGEQYF.